The 18 T cell receptor beta chains given below trace back to one sample, sequenced in a study of blood T cell repertoires in COVID-19. The method was immunoSEQ multiplex PCR; TCRdb's version includes in-frame clones alone and lacks a portion of them. The sample has some 360,000 clones, 80% to 90% seen once; the top ten hold 2% to 2.5%. Source material: peripheral blood. These receptors all come from a woman aged 55-75 years with COVID-19, enrolled during active disease.

CDR3 DNA: TGTGCCAGCAGCTTAGTGGGGGACAGGAACACTGAAGCTTTCTTT. The encoded protein is CASSLVGDRNTEAFF. This chain connects TRBV13 to TRBJ1-1, with 7 bases matching TRBD1. CDR1 is PRHDT, CDR2 FYEKMQ, per germline (reference sequence). J was trimmed by 1 base and V by 1 base; bases with no gene match: 3. The CDR3 length is 15 residues. The full variable domain, in which reference TRBV13 and TRBJ1-1 provide the parts outside the CDR3, is AAGVIQSPRHLIKEKRETATLKCYPIPRHDTVYWYQQGPGQDPQFLISFYEKMQSDKGSIPDRFSAQQFSDYHSELNMSSLELGDSALYFCASSLVGDRNTEAFFGQGTRLTVV.

The chain uses TRBV3-1 (or the pseudogene TRBV3-2) and TRBJ2-5; 10 bases map to TRBD2. From germline, CDR1 is LGHDT and CDR2 YNNKEL (reference sequence). The CDR3 is 16 residues long. The trim removed 0 bases at V and 3 bases at J, leaving 4 bases unmatched. CDR3 residues: CASSQEVAGGKETQYF. The CDR3 coding sequence is TGTGCCAGCAGCCAAGAAGTAGCGGGGGGCAAAGAGACCCAGTACTTC.

This rearrangement joins TRBV6-5 to TRBJ1-5, with 7 bases fitting TRBD1. The CDR3 spans 14 residues. Germline assignment: CDR1 MNHEY and CDR2 SVGAGI. Trimming removed 7 bases from V and 2 bases from J; junction bases left unmatched: 5. CDR3 bases: TGTGCCAGCAAAGAGGGGGCGGGCAATCAGCCCCAGCATTTT. It is translated as CASKEGAGNQPQHF.

V is TRBV10-2 and J is TRBJ2-6, with TRBD1 identical over 7 bases. This CDR3 is 15 amino acids long. Trimming cost V 5 bases and J 3 bases; bases outside gene matches: 4. CDR1 and CDR2 (germline): WSHSY, SAAADI. The CDR3 protein is CASSRTGDGANVLTF. In nucleotides, the CDR3 is TGCGCCAGCAGTCGTACAGGGGATGGGGCCAACGTCCTGACTTTC.

The gene calls are TRBV5-1 and TRBJ1-4, with 11 bases fitting TRBD1. Germline V gives CDR1 SGHRS, CDR2 YFSETQ. The length of the CDR3 is 15 residues. Losses at the gene ends were 2 bases for V and 8 bases for J; bases not matched to a gene: 5. In nucleotides, the CDR3 is TGCGCCAGCAGCTTCGGGACAGGGGGACAGGAAAAACTGTTTTTT. Translating gives CASSFGTGGQEKLFF. The full variable domain, in which reference TRBV5-1 and TRBJ1-4 provide the parts outside the CDR3, is KAGVTQTPRYLIKTRGQQVTLSCSPISGHRSVSWYQQTPGQGLQFLFEYFSETQRNKGNFPGRFSGRQFSNSRSEMNVSTLELGDSALYLCASSFGTGGQEKLFFGSGTQLSVL.

For this clone: Other DNA sequences in the sample encode the same CDR3. The rearrangement uses TRBV7-9 and TRBJ1-2; D is undetermined. Trimming took off 1 base at V and 6 bases at J, with 6 bases between the two ends. There are 12 residues in the CDR3. CDR1 is SEHNR, CDR2 FQNEAQ, per germline (reference sequence). The CDR3 is CASSLVSDGYTF. The CDR3 coding sequence is TGTGCCAGCAGCTTAGTTTCAGATGGCTACACCTTC.

V usage is TRBV7-8 and J usage is TRBJ1-1; TRBD1 is a possible D gene (5 bases). CDR1 is SGHVS and CDR2 is FQNEAQ in the germline V gene. V shed 11 bases and J shed 1 base, with 8 bases lying between them. This CDR3 has 11 residues. CDR3 protein: CAGGTNTEAFF. DNA of the CDR3: TGTGCCGGAGGGACGAACACTGAAGCTTTCTTT.

The table lists this clone with a few counts. This rearrangement joins TRBV5-4 to TRBJ2-1, with TRBD2 identical over 9 bases. Trimming removed 0 bases from V and 8 bases from J; junction bases left unmatched: 3. CDR3 length equals 14 residues. Germline lookup yields CDR1 SGHNT and CDR2 YYREEE (reference sequence). The CDR3 DNA reads as TGTGCCAGCAGCTTGGGGACTAGCGTCCATGAGCAGTTCTTC. Protein sequence: CASSLGTSVHEQFF.

The chain couples TRBV7-9 to TRBJ1-5; TRBD1 aligns across 10 bases. In germline, CDR1 is SEHNR, CDR2 FQNEAQ (reference sequence). The CDR3 is made up of 15 amino acids. The V gene end was trimmed by 1 base and the J gene end by 6 bases; junction bases not matched to a gene: 3. The CDR3 region has the DNA TGTGCCAGCAGCTTAGGGGACAGGGGAGGTCAGCCCCAGCATTTT. Protein: CASSLGDRGGQPQHF.

The J gene is TRBJ2-5, the V gene TRBV18; D ambiguous. Germline CDR1 KGHSH, CDR2 LQKENI. V was shortened by 6 bases and J by 5 bases, with 10 bases between the two germline ends. The CDR3 has 12 residues. The CDR3 nucleotides read TGTGCCAGCTCCCCCATGGGCGAGACCCAGTACTTC. Its translation: CASSPMGETQYF.

The gene calls are TRBV27 and TRBJ2-7, with 10 bases that match TRBD1. Germline V gives CDR1 MNHEY, CDR2 SMNVEV (reference sequence). Trimming at V came to 5 bases and at J to 3 bases, leaving 4 bases not matched to a gene. The CDR3 has 14 residues. The CDR3 is CASSPGTGVYEQYF. DNA of the CDR3: TGTGCCAGCAGTCCCGGGACAGGGGTCTACGAGCAGTACTTC.

This chain's CDR3 is CASSYGTGGTGEQYF. CDR3 bases: TGTGCCAGCAGTTATGGGACAGGGGGCACGGGGGAGCAGTACTTC. V and J are TRBV27 and TRBJ2-7, with 12 bases that match TRBD1. Germline values: CDR1 MNHEY, CDR2 SMNVEV (reference sequence). The CDR3 contains 15 residues. V was pared by 4 bases and J by 7 bases, with 8 bases of the junction left unmatched.

The chain couples TRBV6-4 to TRBJ1-1; TRBD1 agrees at 7 bases. Trimming cost V 6 bases and J 4 bases; bases outside gene matches: 8. Germline V gene data show CDR1 as MRHNA and CDR2 as SNTAGT. The CDR3 has 14 amino acids. CDR3 protein: CASRKQGLVTEAFF. CDR3 DNA: TGTGCCAGCAGAAAACAGGGGTTGGTCACTGAAGCTTTCTTT.

DNA for the CDR3: TGTGCCAGTAGTATCTCACAGGGGAATTCACCCCTCCACTTT. Protein sequence: CASSISQGNSPLHF. V usage is TRBV19 and J usage is TRBJ1-6; TRBD1 agrees at 7 bases. The CDR3 totals 14 residues. The V segment lost 3 bases and the J segment 7 bases; nucleotides outside the gene matches: 3. The germline V gene has CDR1 LNHDA and CDR2 SQIVND (reference sequence).

This rearrangement joins TRBV5-6 to TRBJ2-3; D perhaps matches TRBD2 (5 bases). The CDR3 has 16 residues. CDR1 and CDR2 (germline): SGHDT, YYEEEE. V was pared by 4 bases and J by 0 bases, with 15 bases between. CDR3 residues: CASSPTLALSTDTQYF. The CDR3, as DNA: TGTGCCAGCAGCCCGACCTTAGCGCTTAGCACAGATACGCAGTATTTT.

The chain employs TRBV5-4 and TRBJ2-3; TRBD2 agrees at 9 bases. The germline gives CDR1 SGHNT, CDR2 YYREEE (reference sequence). The CDR3 consists of 16 residues. V was pared by 4 bases and J by 2 bases, with 8 bases of the junction left unmatched. CDR3 sequence reads: CASSGRLAGTTDTQYF. For the CDR3, the DNA is TGTGCCAGCAGCGGGAGGCTAGCGGGGACCACAGATACGCAGTATTTT.

This clone was recorded a few times. This chain uses TRBV29-1 with TRBJ1-2; D gene ambiguous. The CDR3 has 12 residues. From germline, CDR1 is SQVTM and CDR2 ANQGSEA. Deletions cut 7 bases from V and 6 bases from J, with 15 bases between. In DNA form, the CDR3 reads TGCAGCGCTAAACCTAGTTCGGATGGCTACACCTTC. Its protein is CSAKPSSDGYTF. Using reference TRBV29-1 and TRBJ1-2 for the parts outside the CDR3, the full variable domain is SAVISQKPSRDICQRGTSLTIQCQVDSQVTMMFWYRQQPGQSLTLIATANQGSEATYESGFVIDKFPISRPNLTFSTLTVSNMSPEDSSIYLCSAKPSSDGYTFGSGTRLTVV.

The V and J genes are TRBV9 and TRBJ1-2; D not certain. The germline gives CDR1 SGDLS, CDR2 YYNGEE. The CDR3 sequence is 14 residues long. The V and J ends lost 3 bases and 2 bases respectively, with 11 bases between them. CDR3 amino acids: CASSAPGVNYGYTF. DNA for the CDR3: TGTGCCAGCAGCGCCCCCGGGGTGAACTATGGCTACACCTTC.